The clone carrying this T cell receptor (beta chain) was observed a handful of times. This sample includes further DNA sequences coding for the same CDR3. The record originates from a study of CD8+ T cells in alopecia areata. Germline V CDR1 and CDR2: SGHDT, YYEEEE. V dropped 1 base and J dropped 1 base, with 6 bases sitting between them. The CDR3 has 13 residues. RNA, once extracted, was reverse transcribed into cDNA for use as the sequencing template. Profiled with immunoSEQ multiplex PCR; TCRdb holds only in-frame clones, not every one. The sample lists about 180,000 clones, approximately 59% occurring once.

The rearrangement uses TRBV5-6 and TRBJ2-7; no definite D call. Sample: CD4+ T cells sorted from blood, taken at week 0. This TCR derives from a human donor with alopecia areata. CDR3 in amino acids: CASSLPSSYEQYF. The DNA for the CDR3 is TGTGCCAGCAGCTTGCCCTCATCCTACGAGCAGTACTTC.